Presented here are 32 T cell receptor beta chains from one specimen sequenced in a study of T cell responses to AZD1222 COVID-19 vaccine. TCRdb keeps only in-frame clones here, not all; method: immunoSEQ multiplex PCR. The table records 80,000 to 100,000 clones, 70% to 90% of them present only once. This material consisted of peripheral blood, taken 28 days after the second AZD1222 dose. These receptors were taken from an adult who received the AZD1222 COVID-19 vaccine.

This clone appeared once. This CDR3 is also generated by other DNA sequences in the sample. The J gene is TRBJ2-7, the V gene TRBV7-3; 8 bases match TRBD1. Germline V gene lookup returns CDR1 SGHTA and CDR2 FQGTGA. V shed 5 bases, J shed 3 bases, and the junction held 3 bases outside the gene matches. The CDR3 has 13 residues. The CDR3 nucleotides are TGTGCCAGCAGCACAACAGGGGGCTACGAGCAGTACTTC. As protein: CASSTTGGYEQYF.

This rearrangement joins TRBV6-6 to TRBJ1-3; tentative D call: TRBD1 (6 bases). Germline lookup yields CDR1 MNHNY and CDR2 SVGAGI (reference sequence). V was trimmed by 5 bases and J by 8 bases, leaving 13 bases between them. This CDR3 is built from 13 residues. CDR3: CASSNYRVHTIYF. DNA of the CDR3: TGTGCCAGCAGTAATTACAGGGTCCACACCATATATTTT.

This clone was seen only once. The gene calls are TRBV5-6 and TRBJ2-7, with unresolved D. The CDR3 runs to 13 residues. Germline CDR1 reads SGHDT; CDR2 reads YYEEEE. Trimming took off 0 bases at V and 9 bases at J, with 13 bases between the two ends. In nucleotides, the CDR3 is TGTGCCAGCAGCTTGGTGATGGGATCTGGGCAGTACTTC. Protein: CASSLVMGSGQYF.

V is TRBV9 and J is TRBJ2-5, with D perhaps matching TRBD2 (7 bases). The V and J ends lost 4 bases and 4 bases respectively, with 17 bases between them. This CDR3 spans 15 amino acids. The germline V gene encodes CDR1 SGDLS and CDR2 YYNGEE. In DNA, the CDR3 is TGTGCCAGCAGCACACTTGGGGGGGCCGGAGAGACCCAGTACTTC. Its protein product is CASSTLGGAGETQYF.

The chain links TRBV18 to TRBJ1-1; no definite D call. CDR1 KGHSH and CDR2 LQKENI come from the germline V gene. This CDR3 has 14 amino acids. V lost 4 bases to trimming and J lost 5 bases, with 14 bases between them. The CDR3 DNA reads as TGTGCCAGCTCACGGGAGGGAAGGGAAACTGAAGCTTTCTTT. Its translation is CASSREGRETEAFF.

V usage is TRBV11-3 and J usage is TRBJ2-1; TRBD2 agrees at 8 bases. Germline values: CDR1 SGHNT, CDR2 YENEEA. After removal of 0 bases from V and 5 bases from J, the junction contained 3 bases not matched to a gene. CDR3 size: 15 residues. The CDR3 nucleotides are TGTGCCAGCAGCTTAGATTCACTAGCGGACAATGAGCAGTTCTTC. This gives the protein CASSLDSLADNEQFF.

V and J are TRBV5-1 and TRBJ1-1; 7 nucleotides match TRBD1. J gave up 1 base and V 3 bases, and 6 bases lay outside the gene matches. The CDR3 length is 15 residues. Germline V gene sequence: CDR1 SGHRS, CDR2 YFSETQ. DNA for the CDR3: TGCGCCAGCAGCTACACAGGGGTTCAGAACACTGAAGCTTTCTTT. Translation gives CASSYTGVQNTEAFF. Full variable domain (missing parts from reference TRBV5-1 and TRBJ1-1): KAGVTQTPRYLIKTRGQQVTLSCSPISGHRSVSWYQQTPGQGLQFLFEYFSETQRNKGNFPGRFSGRQFSNSRSEMNVSTLELGDSALYLCASSYTGVQNTEAFFGQGTRLTVV.

This chain links TRBV7-8 with TRBJ2-7; TRBD1 agrees at 9 bases. Trimming removed 0 bases from V and 5 bases from J; junction bases left unmatched: 2. The CDR3 is made up of 14 amino acids. In germline, CDR1 is SGHVS, CDR2 FQNEAQ. The chain's CDR3 is CASSLAGQGHEQYF. The CDR3 nucleotides read TGTGCCAGCAGCTTAGCGGGACAGGGCCACGAGCAGTACTTC.

The V gene is TRBV9, the J gene TRBJ2-3; 10 nucleotides line up with TRBD1. After removal of 4 bases from V and 2 bases from J, the junction contained 10 bases not matched to a gene. Per germline, CDR1 SGDLS and CDR2 YYNGEE. The CDR3 runs 17 residues. The CDR3 nucleotides are TGTGCCAGCAGCCTAAACGCCGGGACAGGGGCCACAGATACGCAGTATTTT. Its translation is CASSLNAGTGATDTQYF.

The rearrangement links TRBV18 to TRBJ1-4; TRBD1 matches at 8 bases. This CDR3 comprises 12 residues. CDR1 is KGHSH, CDR2 LQKENI, per germline. Trimming at V came to 0 bases and at J to 16 bases, leaving 4 bases not matched to a gene. The CDR3, as DNA: TGTGCCAGCTCACCACCGACAGGGGACGCGTTTTTT. Protein product: CASSPPTGDAFF. The full variable domain, its missing parts supplied by reference TRBV18 and TRBJ1-4, is NAGVMQNPRHLVRRRGQEARLRCSPMKGHSHVYWYRQLPEEGLKFMVYLQKENIIDESGMPKERFSAEFPKEGPSILRIQQVVRGDSAAYFCASSPPTGDAFFGSGTQLSVL.

The V call is TRBV2, the J call TRBJ1-1; 8 bases map to TRBD1. The CDR3 loop spans 10 amino acids. The germline CDR1 and CDR2 sequences are SNHLY and FYNNEI. The V gene end was trimmed by 10 bases and the J gene end by 6 bases; junction bases not matched to a gene: 1. CDR3 protein: CAKQGAEAFF. The CDR3 coding sequence is TGTGCCAAACAGGGGGCTGAAGCTTTCTTT. Full variable domain (outside the CDR3, taken from reference TRBV2 and TRBJ1-1): EPEVTQTPSHQVTQMGQEVILRCVPISNHLYFYWYRQILGQKVEFLVSFYNNEISEKSEIFDDQFSVERPDGSNFTLKIRSTKLEDSAMYFCAKQGAEAFFGQGTRLTVV.

This clone was seen only once. The V and J genes are TRBV19 and TRBJ2-3; 8 bases line up with TRBD1. The V segment lost 5 bases and the J segment 4 bases; nucleotides outside the gene matches: 5. Germline CDR1 reads LNHDA; CDR2 reads SQIVND (reference sequence). This CDR3 contains 14 residues. CDR3 protein: CASSADRDPDTQYF. In DNA, the CDR3 is TGTGCCAGTAGTGCGGACAGGGACCCAGATACGCAGTATTTT. The full variable domain, in which reference TRBV19 and TRBJ2-3 provide the parts outside the CDR3, is DGGITQSPKYLFRKEGQNVTLSCEQNLNHDAMYWYRQDPGQGLRLIYYSQIVNDFQKGDIAEGYSVSREKKESFPLTVTSAQKNPTAFYLCASSADRDPDTQYFGPGTRLTVL.

This chain uses TRBV30 with TRBJ1-6; D is perhaps TRBD1 (5 bases). V lost 3 bases and J 5 bases, leaving 8 bases between the germline ends. Germline V lookup: CDR1 GTSNPN, CDR2 SVGIG (reference sequence). This CDR3 has 13 residues. The CDR3: CAWRTEDNSPLHF. The CDR3 DNA reads TGTGCCTGGAGGACAGAAGATAATTCACCCCTCCACTTT.

The CDR3 spells CASSQADGNTEAFF. The DNA of the CDR3 is TGTGCCAGCAGCCAAGCCGACGGAAACACTGAAGCTTTCTTT. The rearrangement joins TRBV3-1 (or the pseudogene TRBV3-2) to TRBJ1-1; D not certain. V gave up 1 base and J gave up 2 bases, with 8 bases separating them. Germline V CDR1 and CDR2: LGHDT, YNNKEL (reference sequence). This CDR3 comprises 14 residues.

This chain connects TRBV24-1 to TRBJ2-7, with D tentatively TRBD1 (6 bases). V dropped 4 bases and J dropped 0 bases, with 12 bases sitting between them. The CDR3 length is 15 residues. The germline V gene encodes CDR1 KGHDR and CDR2 SFDVKD. The CDR3 protein is CATSDSQGNSYEQYF. CDR3 DNA sequence: TGTGCCACCAGTGACTCACAGGGAAACTCCTACGAGCAGTACTTC.

The chain recombines TRBV6-6 with TRBJ2-1; 7 bases fit TRBD1. CDR3 length: 14 amino acids. Germline V gene data show CDR1 as MNHNY and CDR2 as SVGAGI (reference sequence). J gave up 8 bases and V 0 bases, and 4 bases lay outside the gene matches. The CDR3 sequence: CASSYSEQGDEQFF. The CDR3 nucleotides read TGTGCCAGCAGTTACTCGGAGCAGGGGGATGAGCAGTTCTTC.

The J gene is TRBJ2-4, the V gene TRBV7-2, with D unclear. The CDR3 totals 13 residues. Germline loops: CDR1 SGHTA, CDR2 FQGNSA. The V and J ends lost 7 bases and 2 bases respectively, with 9 bases between them. The CDR3 loop is CASTDDPKNIQYF. The CDR3 coding sequence is TGTGCCAGCACGGACGATCCCAAAAACATTCAGTACTTC.

V usage is TRBV24-1 and J usage is TRBJ2-7; a possible D gene is TRBD2 (6 bases). Germline CDR1 reads KGHDR; CDR2 reads SFDVKD. V was pared by 3 bases and J by 6 bases, with 14 bases between. The CDR3 is 14 amino acids. The chain's CDR3 is CATSDTGLGTEQYF. CDR3 DNA sequence: TGTGCCACCAGTGATACGGGACTCGGGACCGAGCAGTACTTC.

This chain joins TRBV11-3 and TRBJ2-2, with 8 bases matching TRBD1. This CDR3 region has 14 residues. Germline V gene data show CDR1 as SGHNT and CDR2 as YENEEA. V trimming: 2 bases; J trimming: 5 bases; junction bases outside the gene matches: 1. CDR3 bases: TGTGCCAGCAGCTTACAGGGGGCTACCGGGGAGCTGTTTTTT. This codes for CASSLQGATGELFF. The complete variable domain, with remaining parts taken from reference TRBV11-3 and TRBJ2-2, reads EAGVVQSPRYKIIEKKQPVAFWCNPISGHNTLYWYLQNLGQGPELLIRYENEEAVDDSQLPKDRFSAERLKGVDSTLKIQPAELGDSAVYLCASSLQGATGELFFGEGSRLTVL.

The chain carries TRBV9 and TRBJ2-3; the D is unclear. CDR3 length equals 15 residues. Germline CDR1 SGDLS, CDR2 YYNGEE. V lost 4 bases and J 5 bases, leaving 17 bases between the germline ends. The CDR3 DNA reads as TGTGCCAGCAGCCTAAGTATGGGGTGGAGAGATACGCAGTATTTT. It yields the protein CASSLSMGWRDTQYF.

This clone appeared once. Here the CDR3 reads CAGGFSTEAFF. CDR3 in DNA: TGTGCCGGGGGGTTCAGCACTGAAGCTTTCTTT. The chain recombines TRBV30 with TRBJ1-1; maybe TRBD1 (5 bases). CDR1 is GTSNPN and CDR2 is SVGIG in the germline V gene (reference sequence). The CDR3 spans 11 residues. V was clipped by 8 bases and J by 4 bases, with 11 bases between them.

The V call is TRBV28, the J call TRBJ1-5, with a tentative D call TRBD1 (5 bases). Trimming took 5 bases from V and 4 from J, leaving 15 bases between them. Germline loops: CDR1 MDHEN, CDR2 SYDVKM. CDR3 length equals 15 residues. Here the CDR3 reads CASSPPGRTNQPQHF. The CDR3, as DNA: TGTGCCAGCAGTCCTCCGGGACGGACAAATCAGCCCCAGCATTTT.

The rearrangement uses TRBV27 and TRBJ1-1, with D hard to call. Trimming cost V 6 bases and J 5 bases, with 28 bases left between them. Germline-derived CDR1 and CDR2 are MNHEY and SMNVEV (reference sequence). This CDR3 comprises 18 residues. The chain's CDR3 is CASSGKNRLGSWWTEAFF. The CDR3 coding sequence is TGTGCCAGCAGCGGGAAGAACCGCTTGGGTTCGTGGTGGACTGAAGCTTTCTTT.

The chain joins TRBV28 to TRBJ1-2, with a weak D call TRBD1 (5 bases). The CDR3 is made up of 14 amino acids. Germline CDR1 is MDHEN and CDR2 is SYDVKM. Trimming took off 5 bases at V and 4 bases at J, with 14 bases between the two ends. The CDR3 sequence: CASSPGTDAYGYTF. The CDR3 DNA follows: TGTGCCAGCAGTCCCGGGACGGACGCCTATGGCTACACCTTC.

This clone turned up a few times. The genes are TRBV10-3 and TRBJ2-5; D remains ambiguous. The germline V gene encodes CDR1 ENHRY and CDR2 SYGVKD. The V and J ends lost 0 bases and 5 bases respectively, with 13 bases between them. The CDR3 contains 15 residues. The CDR3 region has the DNA TGTGCCATCAGTGAGTCAATCCAAGGGAAGGAGACCCAGTACTTC. Protein sequence: CAISESIQGKETQYF.

V usage is TRBV10-3 and J usage is TRBJ1-1, with D unresolved. Germline V gene data show CDR1 as ENHRY and CDR2 as SYGVKD. With 0 bases removed from V and 1 base from J, the gap between germline ends came to 3 bases. The length of the CDR3 is 13 residues. Written as DNA, the CDR3 is TGTGCCATCAGTGAGTCGAGGAACACTGAAGCTTTCTTT. It codes for CAISESRNTEAFF.

This chain links TRBV30 with TRBJ2-7, with D possibly called TRBD1 or TRBD2 (5 bases each). CDR3 size: 12 residues. CDR1 and CDR2 (germline): GTSNPN, SVGIG (reference sequence). With 2 bases removed from V and 3 bases from J, the gap between germline ends came to 8 bases. The CDR3, as DNA: TGTGCCTGGAGTTCGGGGCTCTACGAGCAGTACTTC. Its protein is CAWSSGLYEQYF.

The chain uses TRBV27 and TRBJ1-1, with a tentative D call TRBD1 (5 bases). CDR3 size: 14 residues. With 2 bases removed from V and 1 base from J, the gap between germline ends came to 8 bases. Germline V gives CDR1 MNHEY, CDR2 SMNVEV (reference sequence). The DNA for the CDR3 is TGTGCCAGCAGTTTAGTGGGGCCGAACACTGAAGCTTTCTTT. This translates into CASSLVGPNTEAFF.

The chain joins TRBV29-1 to TRBJ1-3; weak D call: TRBD1 (6 bases). This CDR3 comprises 16 residues. Trimming cost V 4 bases and J 3 bases, with 19 bases left between them. Germline V gives CDR1 SQVTM, CDR2 ANQGSEA. This CDR3 is CSVGGRAGENGNTIYF. The CDR3, as DNA: TGCAGCGTTGGGGGACGGGCAGGGGAGAATGGAAACACCATATATTTT.

The sample holds one count of this clone. The V call is TRBV2, the J call TRBJ1-2; D not resolved. Trimming left V 8 bases short and J 0 bases short, with 10 bases between. Germline V gene lookup returns CDR1 SNHLY and CDR2 FYNNEI. The CDR3 extends over 13 amino acids. In DNA, the CDR3 is TGTGCCAGCGTTGTCCGTACTAACTATGGCTACACCTTC. This gives the protein CASVVRTNYGYTF.

The V and J genes are TRBV9 and TRBJ2-7; the match to TRBD1 covers 7 bases. CDR1 SGDLS and CDR2 YYNGEE come from the germline V gene. V dropped 4 bases and J dropped 5; count of bases not matched to a gene: 3. This CDR3 is 12 amino acids long. CDR3 region: CASSPGGDEQYF. CDR3 nucleotides: TGTGCCAGCAGCCCAGGGGGTGACGAGCAGTACTTC.

The chain recombines TRBV19 with TRBJ1-5; no reliable D call. Trimming removed 4 bases at V and 5 bases at J, with 12 bases between. CDR1 and CDR2 from the germline V gene are LNHDA and SQIVND (reference sequence). This CDR3 spans 14 amino acids. CDR3 loop: CASSTAGKDQPQHF. The DNA of the CDR3 is TGTGCCAGTAGTACAGCCGGGAAAGATCAGCCCCAGCATTTT.